Listed here is a single TCR beta chain. This CDR3 comprises 12 residues. The J segment lost 8 bases and the V segment lost 10 bases, leaving 10 bases of the junction unmatched. Germline lookup yields CDR1 LGHDT and CDR2 YNNKEL (reference sequence). These data belong to a study of T-cell reconstitution after alpha-beta-depleted transplantation in children. Unique molecular identifiers were incorporated into the prepared TCRbeta library. MiXCR, run by TCRdb on the PCR reads, gives a single entry per CDR3 protein. This table holds about 230,000 distinct CDR3 sequences, around 9.6% found once. The chain joins TRBV3-1 to TRBJ1-1; 7 bases are a match to TRBD1. The TCR originated in a human donor who donated a stem cell graft to a child with acute lymphoblastic leukemia. Sequencing used PBMCs from the stem cell graft donor, obtained from the stem cell graft. The CDR3 DNA reads as TGTGCCACCTCGGTGGTACAGGGGGAAGCTTTCTTT. Its protein product is CATSVVQGEAFF. The full variable domain, completed using reference TRBV3-1 and TRBJ1-1, is DTAVSQTPKYLVTQMGNDKSIKCEQNLGHDTMYWYKQDSKKFLKIMFSYNNKELIINETVPNRFSPKSPDKAHLNLHINSLELGDSAVYFCATSVVQGEAFFGQGTRLTVV.